Sequencing of this T cell receptor (beta chain) was carried out in a study of T cell repertoires in cytomegalovirus infection. Study background: The authors used CMV epitopes that were HLA-C-restricted (recently identified) and HLA-B-restricted (well studied). From public TCR beta signatures came an indication of both CMV infection and matching HLA type. Findings of the study overall: Cumulative frequency (of public TCR beta family members) identified carriers of CMV plus the relevant HLA.

The count of this clonotype is one. What it binds is not known. MiXCR, applied by TCRdb to the reads, yields one record per CDR3 protein. The top ten hold about a sixth of the sample, which has some 480,000 distinct CDR3 sequences, 33% seen once. Germline CDR1 reads MDHEN; CDR2 reads SYDVKM. The CDR3 covers 16 residues. The junction had 12 bases not matched to a gene; V was cut back by 5 bases and J by 6 bases. The chain couples TRBV28 to TRBJ2-3; TRBD2 matches 9 bases. Sample: cultured PBMCs, taken from culture after CMV antigen stimulation. The TCR sequence derives from a human donor in good health (CMV status not recorded). Some clones in this sample may be carry-over from other donors' samples. The CDR3 here is CASSPLEASGIDTQYF. DNA of the CDR3: TGTGCCAGCAGTCCTCTGGAGGCTAGCGGGATTGATACGCAGTATTTT.